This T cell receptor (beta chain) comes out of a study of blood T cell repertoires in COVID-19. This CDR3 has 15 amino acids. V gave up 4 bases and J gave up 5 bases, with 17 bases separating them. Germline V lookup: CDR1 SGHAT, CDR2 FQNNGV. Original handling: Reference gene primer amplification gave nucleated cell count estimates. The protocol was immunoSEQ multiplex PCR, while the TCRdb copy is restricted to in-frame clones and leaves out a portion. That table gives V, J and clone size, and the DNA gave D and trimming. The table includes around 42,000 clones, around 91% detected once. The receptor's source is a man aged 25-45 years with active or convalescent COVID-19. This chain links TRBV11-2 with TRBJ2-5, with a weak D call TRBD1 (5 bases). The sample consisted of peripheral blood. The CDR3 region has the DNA TGTGCCAGCAGCTCGGACACGGCCCGAAGTGAGACCCAGTACTTC. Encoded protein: CASSSDTARSETQYF.